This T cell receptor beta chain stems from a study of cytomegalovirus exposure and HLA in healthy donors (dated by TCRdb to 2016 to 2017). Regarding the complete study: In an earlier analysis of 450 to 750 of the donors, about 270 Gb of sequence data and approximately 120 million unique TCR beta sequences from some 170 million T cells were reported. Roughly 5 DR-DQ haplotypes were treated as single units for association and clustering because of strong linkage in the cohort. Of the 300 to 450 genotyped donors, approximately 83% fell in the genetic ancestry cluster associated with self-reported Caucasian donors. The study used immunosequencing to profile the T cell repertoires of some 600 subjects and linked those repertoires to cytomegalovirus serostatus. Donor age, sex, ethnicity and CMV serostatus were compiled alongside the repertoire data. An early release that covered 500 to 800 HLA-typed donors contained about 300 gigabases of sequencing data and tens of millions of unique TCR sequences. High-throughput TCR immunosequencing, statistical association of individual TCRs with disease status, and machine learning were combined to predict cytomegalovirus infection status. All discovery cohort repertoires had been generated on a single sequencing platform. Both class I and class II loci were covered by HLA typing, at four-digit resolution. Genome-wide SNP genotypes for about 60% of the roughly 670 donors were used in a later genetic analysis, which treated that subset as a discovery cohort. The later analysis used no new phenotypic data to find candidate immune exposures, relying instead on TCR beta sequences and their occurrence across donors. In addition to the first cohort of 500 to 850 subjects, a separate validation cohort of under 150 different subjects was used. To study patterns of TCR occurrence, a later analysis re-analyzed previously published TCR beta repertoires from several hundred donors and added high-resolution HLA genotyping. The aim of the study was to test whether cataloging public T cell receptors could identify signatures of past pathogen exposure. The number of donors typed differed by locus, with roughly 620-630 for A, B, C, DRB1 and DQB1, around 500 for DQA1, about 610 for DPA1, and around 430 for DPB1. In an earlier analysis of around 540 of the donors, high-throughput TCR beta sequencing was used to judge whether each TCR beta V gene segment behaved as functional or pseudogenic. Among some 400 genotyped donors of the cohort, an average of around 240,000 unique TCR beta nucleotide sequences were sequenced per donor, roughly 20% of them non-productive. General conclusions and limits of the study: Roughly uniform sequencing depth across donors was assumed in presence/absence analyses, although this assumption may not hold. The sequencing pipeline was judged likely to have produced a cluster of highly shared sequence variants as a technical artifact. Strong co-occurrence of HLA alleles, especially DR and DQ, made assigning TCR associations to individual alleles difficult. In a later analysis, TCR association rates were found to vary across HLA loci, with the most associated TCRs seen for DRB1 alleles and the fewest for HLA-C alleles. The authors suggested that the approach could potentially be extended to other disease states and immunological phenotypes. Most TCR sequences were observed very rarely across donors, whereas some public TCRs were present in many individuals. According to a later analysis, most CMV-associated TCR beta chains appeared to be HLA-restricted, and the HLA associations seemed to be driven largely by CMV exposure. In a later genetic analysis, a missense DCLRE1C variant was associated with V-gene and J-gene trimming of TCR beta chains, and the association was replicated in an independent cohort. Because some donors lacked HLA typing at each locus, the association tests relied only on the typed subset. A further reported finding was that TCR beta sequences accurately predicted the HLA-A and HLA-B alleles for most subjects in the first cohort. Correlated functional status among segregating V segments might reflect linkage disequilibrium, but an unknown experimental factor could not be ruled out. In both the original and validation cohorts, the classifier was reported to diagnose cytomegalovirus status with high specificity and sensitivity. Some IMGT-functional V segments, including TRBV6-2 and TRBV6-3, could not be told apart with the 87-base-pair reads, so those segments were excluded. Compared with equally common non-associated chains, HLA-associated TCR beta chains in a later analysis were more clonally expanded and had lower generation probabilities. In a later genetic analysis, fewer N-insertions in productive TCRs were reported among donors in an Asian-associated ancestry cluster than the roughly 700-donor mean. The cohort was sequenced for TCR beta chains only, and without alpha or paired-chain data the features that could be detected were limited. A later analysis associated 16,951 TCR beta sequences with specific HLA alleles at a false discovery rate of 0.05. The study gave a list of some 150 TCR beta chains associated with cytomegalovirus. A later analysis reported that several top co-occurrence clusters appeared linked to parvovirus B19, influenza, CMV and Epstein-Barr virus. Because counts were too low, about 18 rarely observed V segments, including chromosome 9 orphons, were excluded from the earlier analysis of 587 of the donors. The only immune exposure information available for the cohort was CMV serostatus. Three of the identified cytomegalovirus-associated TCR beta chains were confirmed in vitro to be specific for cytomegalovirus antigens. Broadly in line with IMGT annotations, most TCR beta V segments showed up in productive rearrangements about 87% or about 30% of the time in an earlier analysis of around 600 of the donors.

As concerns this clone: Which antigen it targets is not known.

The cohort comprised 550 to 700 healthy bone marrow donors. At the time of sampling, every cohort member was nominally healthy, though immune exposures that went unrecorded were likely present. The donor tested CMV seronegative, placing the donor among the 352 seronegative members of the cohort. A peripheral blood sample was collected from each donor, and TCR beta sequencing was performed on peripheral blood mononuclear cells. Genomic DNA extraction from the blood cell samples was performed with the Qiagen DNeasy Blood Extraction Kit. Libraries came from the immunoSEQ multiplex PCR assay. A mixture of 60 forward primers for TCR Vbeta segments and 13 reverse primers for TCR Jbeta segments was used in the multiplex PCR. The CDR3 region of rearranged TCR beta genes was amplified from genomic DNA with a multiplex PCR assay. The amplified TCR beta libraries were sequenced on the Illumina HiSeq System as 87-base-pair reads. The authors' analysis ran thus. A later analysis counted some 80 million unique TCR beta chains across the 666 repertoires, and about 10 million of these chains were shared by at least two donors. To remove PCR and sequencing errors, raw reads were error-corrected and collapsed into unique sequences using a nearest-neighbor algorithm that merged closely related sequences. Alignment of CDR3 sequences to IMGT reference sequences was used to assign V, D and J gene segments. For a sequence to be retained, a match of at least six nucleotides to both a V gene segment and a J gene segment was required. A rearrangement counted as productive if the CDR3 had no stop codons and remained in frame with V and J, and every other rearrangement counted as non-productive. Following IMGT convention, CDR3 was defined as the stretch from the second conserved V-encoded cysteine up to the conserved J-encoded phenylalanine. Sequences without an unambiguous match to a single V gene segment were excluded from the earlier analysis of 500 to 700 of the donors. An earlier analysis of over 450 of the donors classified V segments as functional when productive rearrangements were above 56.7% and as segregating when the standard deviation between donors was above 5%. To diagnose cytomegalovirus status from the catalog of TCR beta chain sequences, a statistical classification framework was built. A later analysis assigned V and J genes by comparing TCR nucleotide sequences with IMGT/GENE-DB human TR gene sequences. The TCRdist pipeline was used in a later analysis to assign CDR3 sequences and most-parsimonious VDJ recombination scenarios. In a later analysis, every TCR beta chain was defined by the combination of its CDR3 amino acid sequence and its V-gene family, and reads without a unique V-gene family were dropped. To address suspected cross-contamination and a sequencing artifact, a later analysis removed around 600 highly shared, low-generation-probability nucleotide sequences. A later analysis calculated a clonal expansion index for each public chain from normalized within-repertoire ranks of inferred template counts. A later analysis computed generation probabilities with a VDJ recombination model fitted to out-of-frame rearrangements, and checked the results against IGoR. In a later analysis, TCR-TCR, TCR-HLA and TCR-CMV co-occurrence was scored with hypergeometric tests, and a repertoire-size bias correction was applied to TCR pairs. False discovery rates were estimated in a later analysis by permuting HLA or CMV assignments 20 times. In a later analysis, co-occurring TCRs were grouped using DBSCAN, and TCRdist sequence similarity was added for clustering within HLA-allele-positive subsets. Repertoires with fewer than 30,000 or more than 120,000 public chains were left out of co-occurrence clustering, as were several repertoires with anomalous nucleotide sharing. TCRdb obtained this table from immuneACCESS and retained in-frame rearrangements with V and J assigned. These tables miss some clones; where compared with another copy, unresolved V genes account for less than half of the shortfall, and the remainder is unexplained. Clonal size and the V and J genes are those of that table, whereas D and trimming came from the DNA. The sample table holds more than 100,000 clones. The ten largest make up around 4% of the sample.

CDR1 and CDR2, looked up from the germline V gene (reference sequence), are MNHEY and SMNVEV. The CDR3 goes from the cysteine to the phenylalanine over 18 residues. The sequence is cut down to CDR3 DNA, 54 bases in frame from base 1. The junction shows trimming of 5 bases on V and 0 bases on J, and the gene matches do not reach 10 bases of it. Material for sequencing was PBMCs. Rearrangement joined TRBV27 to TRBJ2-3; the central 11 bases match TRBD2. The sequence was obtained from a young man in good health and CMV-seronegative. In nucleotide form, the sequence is TGTGCCAGCAGTACGACTAGCGGGAACCTACTGAGCACAGATACGCAGTATTTT. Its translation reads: CASSTTSGNLLSTDTQYF.